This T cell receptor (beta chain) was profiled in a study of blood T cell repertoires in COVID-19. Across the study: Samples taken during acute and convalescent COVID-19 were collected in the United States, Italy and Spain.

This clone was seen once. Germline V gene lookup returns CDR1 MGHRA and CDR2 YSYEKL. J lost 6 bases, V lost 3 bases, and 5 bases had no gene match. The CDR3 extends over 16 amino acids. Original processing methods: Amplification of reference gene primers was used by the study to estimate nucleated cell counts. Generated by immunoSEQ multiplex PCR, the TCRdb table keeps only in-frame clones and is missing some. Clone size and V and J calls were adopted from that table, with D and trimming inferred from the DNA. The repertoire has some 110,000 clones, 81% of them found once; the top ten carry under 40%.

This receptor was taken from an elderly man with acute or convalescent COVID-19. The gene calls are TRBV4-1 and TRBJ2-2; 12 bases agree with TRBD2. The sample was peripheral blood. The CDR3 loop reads CASSHLAGGKAGELFF. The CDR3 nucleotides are TGCGCCAGCAGCCATCTAGCGGGAGGGAAGGCCGGGGAGCTGTTTTTT.